This TCR beta chain stems from a study of OX40 agonist ivuxolimab in advanced cancers. Looked up from germline, CDR1 is SSHAT and CDR2 is FNYEAQ (reference sequence). The CDR3 spans 15 residues. Trimming cost V 2 bases and J 2 bases; bases outside gene matches: 3. Generated by immunoSEQ multiplex PCR, the TCRdb table keeps only in-frame clones and is missing some. The sample yields 20,000 to 25,000 clones, around four fifths seen once. A single count supports this clone. The chain combines TRBV7-7 with TRBJ2-5; 9 bases map to TRBD1. The clonotype was recovered from an adult with an advanced solid tumor such as melanoma, head and neck, liver or kidney cancer. The sample was CD4+ or CD8+ T cells sorted from blood, taken in a trial of the OX40 agonist ivuxolimab. The CDR3, as DNA: TGTGCCAGCAGCTTATGGGGACAGGGACAAGAGACCCAGTACTTC. The encoded protein is CASSLWGQGQETQYF. Based on the CDR3 plus reference TRBV7-7 and TRBJ2-5, the full variable domain is GAGVSQSPRYKVTKRGQDVTLRCDPISSHATLYWYQQALGQGPEFLTYFNYEAQPDKSGLPSDRFSAERPEGSISTLTIQRTEQRDSAMYRCASSLWGQGQETQYFGPGTRLLVL.